The 2 T cell receptor beta chains reported below all come from one sample, sequenced in a study of T cells in Graves' hyperthyroidism and ophthalmopathy. Amplification of TCR beta CDR3 regions was performed using RNA transcripts as template. HTBI primers were used for first-round RT-PCR of the TCR CDR3. A single record per CDR3 protein comes from TCRdb applying MiXCR to the multiplex PCR reads. The data show around 300,000 distinct CDR3 sequences, with roughly 15% seen just once and around 8% held by the top ten. The material sequenced was blood. The receptors originated from a middle-aged woman with Graves' hyperthyroidism.

With regard to this clonotype: One end of the junction does not line up with germline, which may come from a read error. V and J are TRBV20-1 and TRBJ2-7; D is unresolved. Germline assignment: CDR1 DFQATT and CDR2 SNEGSKA (reference sequence). This CDR3 spans 12 amino acids. CDR3 amino acids: CRASPNSYEQYF. CDR3 DNA: TGCAGGGCTAGTCCCAATTCCTACGAGCAGTACTTC.

Many counts were recorded for this clonotype. The chain is built from TRBV2 and TRBJ1-5; TRBD1 aligns across 7 bases. J was trimmed by 6 bases and V by 4 bases; bases with no gene match: 9. This CDR3 is built from 15 residues. Per germline, CDR1 SNHLY and CDR2 FYNNEI. CDR3 bases: TGTGCCAGCAGTGCCCGGACAGGAGGAACTCAGCCCCAGCATTTT. It encodes CASSARTGGTQPQHF.